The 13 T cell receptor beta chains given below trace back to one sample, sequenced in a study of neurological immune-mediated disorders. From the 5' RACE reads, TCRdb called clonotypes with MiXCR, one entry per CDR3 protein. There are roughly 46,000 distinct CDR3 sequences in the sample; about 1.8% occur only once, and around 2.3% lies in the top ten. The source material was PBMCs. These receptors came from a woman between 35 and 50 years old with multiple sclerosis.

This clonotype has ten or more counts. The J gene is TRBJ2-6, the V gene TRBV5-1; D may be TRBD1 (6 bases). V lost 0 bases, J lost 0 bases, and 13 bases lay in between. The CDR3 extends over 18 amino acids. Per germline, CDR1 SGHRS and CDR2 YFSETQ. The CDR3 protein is CASSLGGHPSSGANVLTF. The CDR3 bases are TGCGCCAGCAGCTTGGGGGGGCATCCTAGCTCTGGGGCCAACGTCCTGACTTTC.

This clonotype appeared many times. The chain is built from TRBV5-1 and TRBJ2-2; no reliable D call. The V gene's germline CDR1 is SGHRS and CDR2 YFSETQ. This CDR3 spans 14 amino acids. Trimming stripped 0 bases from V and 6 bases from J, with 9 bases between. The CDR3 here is CASSLVRNPGELFF. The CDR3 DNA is TGCGCCAGCAGCTTGGTGCGTAACCCCGGGGAGCTGTTTTTT.

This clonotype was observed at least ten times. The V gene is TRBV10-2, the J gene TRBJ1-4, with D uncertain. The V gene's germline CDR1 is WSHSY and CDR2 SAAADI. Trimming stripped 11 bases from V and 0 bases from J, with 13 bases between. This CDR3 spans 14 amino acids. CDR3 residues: CAAKGPSTNEKLFF. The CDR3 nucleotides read TGCGCCGCAAAGGGCCCTTCAACTAATGAAAAACTGTTTTTT.

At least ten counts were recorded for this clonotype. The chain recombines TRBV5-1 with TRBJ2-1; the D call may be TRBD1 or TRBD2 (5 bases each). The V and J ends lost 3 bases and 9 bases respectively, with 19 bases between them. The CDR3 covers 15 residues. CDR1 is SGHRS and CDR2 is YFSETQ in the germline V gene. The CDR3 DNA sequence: TGCGCCAGCAGCTCCGGGACCACCACAGTTATTGAGCAGTTCTTC. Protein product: CASSSGTTTVIEQFF.

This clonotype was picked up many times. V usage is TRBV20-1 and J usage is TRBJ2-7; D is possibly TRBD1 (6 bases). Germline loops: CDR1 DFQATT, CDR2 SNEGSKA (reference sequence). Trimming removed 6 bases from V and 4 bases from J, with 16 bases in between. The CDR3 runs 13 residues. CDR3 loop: CSARARGTYEQYF. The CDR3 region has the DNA TGCAGTGCACGAGCCAGGGGTACGTACGAGCAGTACTTC.

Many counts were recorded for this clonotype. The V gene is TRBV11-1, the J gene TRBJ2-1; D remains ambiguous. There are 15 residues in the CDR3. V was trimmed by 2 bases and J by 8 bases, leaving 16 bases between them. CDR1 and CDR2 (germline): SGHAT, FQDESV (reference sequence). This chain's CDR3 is CASSLFGDRSDEQFF. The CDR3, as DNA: TGTGCCAGCAGCTTATTTGGGGATCGAAGCGATGAGCAGTTCTTC.

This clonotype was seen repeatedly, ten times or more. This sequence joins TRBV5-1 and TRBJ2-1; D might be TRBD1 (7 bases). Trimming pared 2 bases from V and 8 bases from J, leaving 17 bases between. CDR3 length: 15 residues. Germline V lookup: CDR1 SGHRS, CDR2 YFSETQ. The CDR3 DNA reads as TGCGCCAGCAGCTTCCGGGGGACCCAGGGGGATGAGCAGTTCTTC. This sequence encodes CASSFRGTQGDEQFF. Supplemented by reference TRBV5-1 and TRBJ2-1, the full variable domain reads KAGVTQTPRYLIKTRGQQVTLSCSPISGHRSVSWYQQTPGQGLQFLFEYFSETQRNKGNFPGRFSGRQFSNSRSEMNVSTLELGDSALYLCASSFRGTQGDEQFFGPGTRLTVL.

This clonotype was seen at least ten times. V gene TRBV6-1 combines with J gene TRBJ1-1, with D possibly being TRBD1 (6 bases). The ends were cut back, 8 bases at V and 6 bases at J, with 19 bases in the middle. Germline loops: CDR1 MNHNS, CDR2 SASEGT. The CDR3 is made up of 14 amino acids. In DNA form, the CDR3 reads TGTGCCAGCTACAGGGAGTTTATCCCAGCTGAAGCTTTCTTT. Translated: CASYREFIPAEAFF.

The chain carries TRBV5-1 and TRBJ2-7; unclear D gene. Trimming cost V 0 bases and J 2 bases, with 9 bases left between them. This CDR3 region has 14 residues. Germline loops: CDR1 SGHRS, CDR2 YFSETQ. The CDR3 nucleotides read TGCGCCAGCAGCTTGGGTCGGGCGACCTACGAGCAGTACTTC. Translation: CASSLGRATYEQYF.

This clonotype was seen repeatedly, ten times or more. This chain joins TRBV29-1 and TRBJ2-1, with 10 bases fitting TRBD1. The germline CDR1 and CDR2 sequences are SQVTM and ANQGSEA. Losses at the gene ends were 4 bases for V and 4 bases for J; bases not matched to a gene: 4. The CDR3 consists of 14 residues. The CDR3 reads CSVVRDRGYNEQFF. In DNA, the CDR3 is TGCAGCGTTGTCCGGGACAGGGGTTACAATGAGCAGTTCTTC.

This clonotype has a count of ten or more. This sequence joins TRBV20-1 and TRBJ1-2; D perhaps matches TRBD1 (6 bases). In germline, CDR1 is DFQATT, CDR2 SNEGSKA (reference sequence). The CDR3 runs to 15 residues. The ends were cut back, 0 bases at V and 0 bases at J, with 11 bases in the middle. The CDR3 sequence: CSARDGGSTNYGYTF. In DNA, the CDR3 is TGCAGTGCTAGAGACGGGGGCTCCACTAACTATGGCTACACCTTC.

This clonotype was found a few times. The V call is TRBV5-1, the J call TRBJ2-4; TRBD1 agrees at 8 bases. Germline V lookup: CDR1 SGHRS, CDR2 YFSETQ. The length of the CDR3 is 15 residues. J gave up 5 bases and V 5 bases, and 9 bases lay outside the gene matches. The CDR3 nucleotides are TGCGCCAGCAGTCACGACAGGGGATTCGAAAACATTCAGTACTTC. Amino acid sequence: CASSHDRGFENIQYF.

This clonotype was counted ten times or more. The CDR3 protein is CASSSPGLWNTEAFF. The CDR3, as DNA: TGTGCCAGCAGTTCTCCGGGACTCTGGAACACTGAAGCTTTCTTT. The J gene is TRBJ1-1, the V gene TRBV6-5, with a weak D call TRBD1 (5 bases). Per germline, CDR1 MNHEY and CDR2 SVGAGI. There are 15 residues in the CDR3. The ends were cut back, 4 bases at V and 1 base at J, with 13 bases in the middle.